The rows below give T cell receptor beta chains drawn from one sample of a study of blood T cell repertoires in COVID-19. Profiled with immunoSEQ multiplex PCR; TCRdb holds only in-frame clones, not every one. The data hold around 340,000 clones, with approximately 86% observed a single time. The sequenced sample was PBMCs or T cells enriched from blood (not recorded which). All receptors come from a woman in her 40s with acute COVID-19. The CDR3 runs from the conserved cysteine through the conserved F or W. The D gene is left open where the match is weak. The size field is filled for only some rows; it gives once, few, many or a size class.

len	abundance	j_gene	v_gene	d_gene	CDR3nt	CDR3aa
20	NA	TRBJ2-5	TRBV9	TRBD1	TGTGCCAGCAGCGTAGCTACTCCCGGGACAGGGGGCGGATCGGAAGAGACCCAGTACTTC	CASSVATPGTGGGSEETQYF
12	NA	TRBJ1-2	TRBV9	NA	TGTGCCAGCAGCCCTTCAGGGTATGGCTACACCTTC	CASSPSGYGYTF
14	NA	TRBJ2-7	TRBV7-3	NA	TGTGCCAGCAGCGTAGGGGGGGGTCCCTACGAGCAGTACTTC	CASSVGGGPYEQYF
14	NA	TRBJ1-1	TRBV5-1	NA	TGCGCCAGCAGCCCGTTTTTAGAGAACACTGAAGCTTTCTTT	CASSPFLENTEAFF
15	NA	TRBJ2-5	TRBV7-8	TRBD2	TGTGCCAGCAGCTTAGGCATAGCGGGAGGAGAGACCCAGTACTTC	CASSLGIAGGETQYF
17	NA	TRBJ1-2	TRBV7-6	NA	TGTGCCAGCAGCCCGTTGAAAACACAGGGTGTTGACTATGGCTACACCTTC	CASSPLKTQGVDYGYTF
13	once	TRBJ2-5	TRBV28	TRBD1	TGTGCCAGCAGACCAGGGGGCGTCGAGACCCAGTACTTC	CASRPGGVETQYF
15	NA	TRBJ2-7	TRBV9	TRBD1	TGTGCCAGCAGCACCGGGACAGGGAGAGATTACGAGCAGTACTTC	CASSTGTGRDYEQYF
14	once	TRBJ1-2	TRBV4-2	NA	TGTGCCAGCAGCCAAGGACAGCAAAACTATGGCTACACCTTC	CASSQGQQNYGYTF
18	NA	TRBJ2-2	TRBV9	TRBD1	TGTGCCAGCAGCGCAAGACAGGGGAAGGGAGGGAACACCGGGGAGCTGTTTTTT	CASSARQGKGGNTGELFF
14	NA	TRBJ1-4	TRBV5-1	NA	TGCGCCAGCAGCCCAGGACAGCCTAATGAAAAACTGTTTTTT	CASSPGQPNEKLFF
15	NA	TRBJ2-1	TRBV11-2	TRBD2	TGTGCCAGCAGCTTAGGGACTAGCGCGAACAATGAGCAGTTCTTC	CASSLGTSANNEQFF
16	NA	TRBJ1-6	TRBV4-2	TRBD1	TGTGCCAGCAGCATCCGGACAGGATTTTTCGGCTCACCCCTCCACTTT	CASSIRTGFFGSPLHF
16	NA	TRBJ2-7	TRBV5-4	NA	TGTGCCAGCAGCTTGGCCGGTGGACTACCGGGTTACGAGCAGTACTTC	CASSLAGGLPGYEQYF
15	NA	TRBJ2-7	TRBV25-1	TRBD1	TGTGCCAGCAGTGCCCCGACAGGGAGTACCTACGAGCAGTACTTC	CASSAPTGSTYEQYF
14	NA	TRBJ1-1	TRBV5-5	NA	TGTGCCAGCAAAAGGACAGACTTGAACACTGAAGCTTTCTTT	CASKRTDLNTEAFF
13	NA	TRBJ2-7	TRBV7-3	NA	TGTGCCAGCAGCTTATCTGGACAGTACGAGCAGTACTTC	CASSLSGQYEQYF
17	NA	TRBJ2-1	TRBV4-2	TRBD2	TGTGCCAGCAGCCAAGGGCGACTAGCGGGAGAGGGTAATGAGCAGTTCTTC	CASSQGRLAGEGNEQFF
15	NA	TRBJ1-2	TRBV18	NA	TGTGCCAGCTCACCTATCACGGGATCTAACTATGGCTACACCTTC	CASSPITGSNYGYTF
15	once	TRBJ1-6	TRBV5-5	TRBD1	TGTGCCAGCAGGCGGGACAGCCTAGGAAATTCACCCCTCCACTTT	CASRRDSLGNSPLHF
15	few	TRBJ2-5	TRBV4-1	NA	TGCGCCAGCAGCCAATCGCGGGGGCCCCAAGAGACCCAGTACTTC	CASSQSRGPQETQYF
15	NA	TRBJ2-7	TRBV18	NA	TGTGCCAGCTCACCACCCCGGGATATCCTTACCAGACAGTACTTC	CASSPPRDILTRQYF
13	once	TRBJ1-2	TRBV19	TRBD1	TGTGCCAGTAGTCTAGGGACAGGGGATGGCTACACCTTC	CASSLGTGDGYTF
14	NA	TRBJ2-7	TRBV9	TRBD1	TGTGCCAGCAGCGCGGGACAGGGTTACTACGAGCAGTACTTC	CASSAGQGYYEQYF
15	NA	TRBJ2-1	TRBV4-3	NA	TGCGCCAGCAGCCAAGATGCGGGAACCTACAATGAGCAGTTCTTC	CASSQDAGTYNEQFF
12	NA	TRBJ1-2	TRBV29-1	TRBD1	TGCAGCGTTGGACAGGGTTCAGATGGCTACACCTTC	CSVGQGSDGYTF
14	NA	TRBJ1-2	TRBV2	NA	TGTGCCAGCCGGATCAGGGGTGCTAACTATGGCTACACCTTC	CASRIRGANYGYTF
13	NA	TRBJ2-5	TRBV7-2	NA	TGTGCCAGCAGTTACGGGAGTCAAGAGACCCAGTACTTC	CASSYGSQETQYF
15	NA	TRBJ2-7	TRBV28	TRBD1	TGTGCCAGCAGTTTATCCTCAGGGGGCAGGGACGAGCAGTACTTC	CASSLSSGGRDEQYF
12	many	TRBJ1-5	TRBV28	NA	TGTGCCAGCACTACGCAGCGGGGGTCCCAGCATTTT	CASTTQRGSQHF
16	NA	TRBJ2-1	TRBV7-2	TRBD2	TGTGCCAGCAGCTTGATGAGCGGGAGGGCGATCAATGAGCAGTTCTTC	CASSLMSGRAINEQFF
15	NA	TRBJ1-6	TRBV5-6	NA	TGTGCCAGCAGCGTCCGGGGACAACCGAATTCACCCCTCCACTTT	CASSVRGQPNSPLHF